The next 18 T cell receptor beta chains were all read from a single sample in a study of OX40 agonist ivuxolimab in advanced cancers. Produced via immunoSEQ multiplex PCR; TCRdb's table is partial and in-frame only. In the table there are over 95,000 clones, 85% to 90% of which are singletons. This specimen consisted of CD4+ or CD8+ T cells sorted from blood, obtained in a trial of the OX40 agonist ivuxolimab. These receptors were taken from an adult with an advanced solid tumor such as melanoma, head and neck, liver or kidney cancer.

The CDR3, as DNA: TGTGCCAGCAGTCCCCTGAGGGCGCAAGGAGGCTACACCTTC. It translates to CASSPLRAQGGYTF. The chain joins TRBV6-5 to TRBJ1-2, with D hard to call. The germline CDR1 and CDR2 sequences are MNHEY and SVGAGI. There are 14 residues in the CDR3. The ends were cut back, 5 bases at V and 8 bases at J, with 18 bases in the middle.

This clone is a singleton in its sample. The chain couples TRBV6-5 to TRBJ2-7, with D uncertain. Trimming removed 6 bases at V and 4 bases at J, with 7 bases between. The CDR3 spans 11 residues. The germline V gene encodes CDR1 MNHEY and CDR2 SVGAGI. The CDR3 DNA reads TGTGCCAGCAGGACAAATTACGAGCAGTACTTC. It translates to CASRTNYEQYF.

The chain uses TRBV10-3 and TRBJ2-3; 7 bases map to TRBD2. The CDR3 has 17 residues. Trimming took 0 bases from V and 5 from J; bases not matched to a gene: 11. Germline lookup yields CDR1 ENHRY and CDR2 SYGVKD. CDR3 loop: CAISESTQASGRDTQYF. The DNA of the CDR3 is TGTGCCATCAGTGAGTCGACCCAGGCTAGCGGTCGAGATACGCAGTATTTT.

The rearrangement uses TRBV6-5 and TRBJ1-6, with a weak D call TRBD1 (5 bases). Trimming took 2 bases from V and 13 from J, leaving 9 bases between them. The CDR3 spans 12 residues. Germline V CDR1 and CDR2: MNHEY, SVGAGI. The CDR3 DNA sequence: TGTGCCAGCAGTTACAGACAGTCGCCCCTCCACTTT. The encoded protein is CASSYRQSPLHF.

This chain links TRBV7-9 with TRBJ2-1; D perhaps matches TRBD2 (6 bases). V was cut by 5 bases and J by 4 bases, with 18 bases left in between. CDR3 length equals 16 residues. Germline CDR1 and CDR2: SEHNR and FQNEAQ (reference sequence). The chain's CDR3 is CASSPPFTGVYNEQFF. The CDR3 nucleotides are TGTGCCAGCAGCCCACCGTTTACGGGGGTGTACAATGAGCAGTTCTTC. Full variable domain (missing parts from reference TRBV7-9 and TRBJ2-1): DTGVSQNPRHKITKRGQNVTFRCDPISEHNRLYWYRQTLGQGPEFLTYFQNEAQLEKSRLLSDRFSAERPKGSFSTLEIQRTEQGDSAMYLCASSPPFTGVYNEQFFGPGTRLTVL.

The chain couples TRBV18 to TRBJ1-4; 8 bases match TRBD1. The CDR3 sequence is 14 residues long. J lost 4 bases, V lost 6 bases, and 4 bases had no gene match. Germline V gene data show CDR1 as KGHSH and CDR2 as LQKENI. In DNA, the CDR3 is TGTGCCAGCTCGCCGGGACAGGATAATGAAAAACTGTTTTTT. It encodes CASSPGQDNEKLFF.

V is TRBV5-1 and J is TRBJ2-2, with D tentatively TRBD1 (6 bases). Trimming stripped 3 bases from V and 4 bases from J, with 10 bases between. The CDR3 spans 14 residues. Germline values: CDR1 SGHRS, CDR2 YFSETQ. The chain's CDR3 is CASSWGRSTGELFF. Written as DNA, the CDR3 is TGCGCCAGCAGCTGGGGGCGGAGCACCGGGGAGCTGTTTTTT.

This clone turned up a few times. V gene TRBV19 combines with J gene TRBJ1-2; D possibly corresponds to TRBD1 (6 bases). The CDR3 is made up of 13 amino acids. The V end lost 9 bases, the J end lost 6 bases, and 17 bases lay between the germline ends. Germline V gene sequence: CDR1 LNHDA, CDR2 SQIVND (reference sequence). As DNA, the CDR3 is TGTGCCAGCAACTGGGGACCAGGGGATGGCTACACCTTC. Its translation is CASNWGPGDGYTF.

The chain employs TRBV30 and TRBJ1-1; unclear D gene. V was pared by 5 bases and J by 11 bases, with 12 bases between. CDR3 length: 10 residues. The V gene's germline CDR1 is GTSNPN and CDR2 SVGIG (reference sequence). In DNA, the CDR3 is TGTGCCTGGGCCCCGGAGGTGGCTTTCTTT. It translates to CAWAPEVAFF.

The rearrangement joins TRBV7-8 to TRBJ1-1; D possibly corresponds to TRBD1 (5 bases). V lost 3 bases and J lost 3, with 17 bases in between. The germline CDR1 and CDR2 sequences are SGHVS and FQNEAQ. The CDR3 sequence is 16 residues long. CDR3 DNA: TGTGCCAGCAGCTTTGTCGGCAGGGTTAGGGACACTGAAGCTTTCTTT. This translates into CASSFVGRVRDTEAFF.

V gene TRBV19 combines with J gene TRBJ2-3; D is undetermined. Germline V gene sequence: CDR1 LNHDA, CDR2 SQIVND (reference sequence). Trimming left V 5 bases short and J 4 bases short, with 13 bases between. This CDR3 is 14 amino acids long. CDR3 residues: CASSPAKDADTQYF. The CDR3, as DNA: TGTGCCAGTAGTCCGGCTAAGGACGCAGATACGCAGTATTTT.

The chain uses TRBV4-3 and TRBJ2-6; D unresolved. Germline V gives CDR1 LGHNA, CDR2 YSLEER. V dropped 1 base and J dropped 4 bases, with 8 bases sitting between them. This CDR3 spans 15 amino acids. In nucleotides, the CDR3 is TGCGCCAGCAGCCAAGGCGTGACGGGGGCCAACGTCCTGACTTTC. The encoded protein is CASSQGVTGANVLTF.

The chain joins TRBV5-8 to TRBJ1-1; D is undetermined. V lost 7 bases to trimming and J lost 6 bases, with 16 bases between them. CDR1 is SGHTS and CDR2 is YDEGEE in the germline V gene. The CDR3 spans 13 residues. Here the CDR3 reads CASRSRGTAEAFF. For the CDR3, the DNA is TGTGCCAGCCGCTCCCGGGGTACCGCTGAAGCTTTCTTT.

The chain links TRBV2 to TRBJ1-2; tentatively, D is TRBD1 (6 bases). The CDR3 totals 14 residues. Germline V gene lookup returns CDR1 SNHLY and CDR2 FYNNEI. V lost 6 bases and J 0 bases, leaving 11 bases between the germline ends. The CDR3 DNA sequence: TGTGCCAGCAGGGGGGGCCTAGCTAACTATGGCTACACCTTC. Its translation: CASRGGLANYGYTF.

J is TRBJ1-5 and V is TRBV28; possibly TRBD1 for D (5 bases). V dropped 4 bases and J dropped 3 bases, with 13 bases sitting between them. Germline loops: CDR1 MDHEN, CDR2 SYDVKM. The CDR3 runs 15 residues. The chain's CDR3 is CASSSPQGFNQPQHF. For the CDR3, the DNA is TGTGCCAGCAGTTCCCCCCAGGGCTTCAATCAGCCCCAGCATTTT.

The chain combines TRBV5-1 with TRBJ2-7; D assignment may be TRBD1 or TRBD2 (6 bases each). V gave up 0 bases and J gave up 2 bases, with 12 bases separating them. CDR1 and CDR2 (germline): SGHRS, YFSETQ. The CDR3 totals 15 residues. DNA of the CDR3: TGCGCCAGCAGCTTGGTCGGGGGCGGGACCTACGAGCAGTACTTC. This gives the protein CASSLVGGGTYEQYF.

This chain joins TRBV9 and TRBJ2-2; TRBD2 might be the D (7 bases). The germline V gene has CDR1 SGDLS and CDR2 YYNGEE. This CDR3 contains 16 residues. V lost 4 bases and J 0 bases, leaving 13 bases between the germline ends. For the CDR3, the DNA is TGTGCCAGCAGCCTTCGGGGGGCGGCGAACACCGGGGAGCTGTTTTTT. It specifies CASSLRGAANTGELFF.

This rearrangement joins TRBV6-1 to TRBJ1-6; D is uncertain. V dropped 4 bases and J dropped 4 bases, with 8 bases sitting between them. CDR1 and CDR2 (germline): MNHNS, SASEGT. The length of the CDR3 is 14 residues. The CDR3 DNA reads as TGTGCCAGCAGTGTTGGTCAGTATAATTCACCCCTCCACTTT. This gives the protein CASSVGQYNSPLHF.